This TCR beta chain is drawn from a study of cytotoxic CD8 clonotypes in ibrutinib-treated CLL. Study information: Patient counts were roughly 10 relapsed/refractory, about 14 treatment-naive and some 17 IGHV unmutated.

Unmatched junction bases numbered 8, after V lost 5 bases and J lost 1 base. The CDR3 covers 15 residues. Germline CDR1 is SGHTA and CDR2 is FQGNSA. Profiled with immunoSEQ multiplex PCR; TCRdb holds only in-frame clones, not every one. The data contain under 75,000 clones, approximately 71% of them singletons. The sample consisted of PBMCs, taken after 12 months of ibrutinib treatment. This sequence originates from a human donor with chronic lymphocytic leukemia. The chain has TRBV7-2 and TRBJ2-7; 7 positions match TRBD2. CDR3 coding DNA: TGTGCCAGCAGCCATGGTAGCGGGTATTCCTACGAGCAGTACTTC. It is translated as CASSHGSGYSYEQYF.